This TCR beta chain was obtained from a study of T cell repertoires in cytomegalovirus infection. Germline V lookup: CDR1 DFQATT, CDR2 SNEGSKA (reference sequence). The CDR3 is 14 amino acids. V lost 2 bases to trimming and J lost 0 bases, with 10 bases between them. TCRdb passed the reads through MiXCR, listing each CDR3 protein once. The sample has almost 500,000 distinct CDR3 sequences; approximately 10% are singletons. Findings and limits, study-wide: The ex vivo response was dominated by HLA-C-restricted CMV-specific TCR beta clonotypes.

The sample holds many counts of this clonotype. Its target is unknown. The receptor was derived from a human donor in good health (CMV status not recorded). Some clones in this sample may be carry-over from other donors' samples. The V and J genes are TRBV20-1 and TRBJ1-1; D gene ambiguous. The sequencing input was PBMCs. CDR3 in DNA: TGCAGTGCTAGAACCCAGGCGATGAACACTGAAGCTTTCTTT. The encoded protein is CSARTQAMNTEAFF.